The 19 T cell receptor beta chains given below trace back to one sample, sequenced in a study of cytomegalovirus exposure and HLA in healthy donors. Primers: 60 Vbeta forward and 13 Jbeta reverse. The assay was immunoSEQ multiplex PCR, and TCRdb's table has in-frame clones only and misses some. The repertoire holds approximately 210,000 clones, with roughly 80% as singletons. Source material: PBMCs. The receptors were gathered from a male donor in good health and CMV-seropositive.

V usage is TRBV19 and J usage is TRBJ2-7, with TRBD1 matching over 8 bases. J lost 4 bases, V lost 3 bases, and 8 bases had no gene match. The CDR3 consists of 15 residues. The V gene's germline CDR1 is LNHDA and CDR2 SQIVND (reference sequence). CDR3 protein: CASSMTGESAYEQYF. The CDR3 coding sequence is TGTGCCAGTAGTATGACAGGGGAAAGCGCTTACGAGCAGTACTTC.

The CDR3 region has the DNA TGTGCCAGCAGTTACTCGATGGCCAGGGGTGACTACACCTTC. Its protein is CASSYSMARGDYTF. The rearrangement joins TRBV6-5 to TRBJ1-2, with D possibly being TRBD1 (6 bases). This CDR3 spans 14 amino acids. The germline gives CDR1 MNHEY, CDR2 SVGAGI. Trimming took 0 bases from V and 10 from J, leaving 15 bases between them.

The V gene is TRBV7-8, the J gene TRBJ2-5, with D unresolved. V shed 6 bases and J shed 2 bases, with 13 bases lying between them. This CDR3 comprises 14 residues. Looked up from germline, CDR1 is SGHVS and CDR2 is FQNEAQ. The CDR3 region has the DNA TGTGCCAGCAGGGGTTTGGCGGTACAAGAGACCCAGTACTTC. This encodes CASRGLAVQETQYF.

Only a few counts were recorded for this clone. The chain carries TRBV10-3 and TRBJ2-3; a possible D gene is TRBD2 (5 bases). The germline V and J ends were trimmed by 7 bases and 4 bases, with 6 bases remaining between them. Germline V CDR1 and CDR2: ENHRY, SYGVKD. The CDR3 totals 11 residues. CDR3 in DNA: TGTGCCATCATGGAGGCAGATACGCAGTATTTT. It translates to CAIMEADTQYF.

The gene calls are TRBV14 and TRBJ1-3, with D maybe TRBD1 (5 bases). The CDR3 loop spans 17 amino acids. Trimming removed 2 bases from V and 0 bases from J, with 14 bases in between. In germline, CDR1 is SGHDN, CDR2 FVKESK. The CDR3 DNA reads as TGTGCCAGCAGCCAACTCGACAGTCTACTCTCTGGAAACACCATATATTTT. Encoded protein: CASSQLDSLLSGNTIYF. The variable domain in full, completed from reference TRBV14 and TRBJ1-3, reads EAGVTQFPSHSVIEKGQTVTLRCDPISGHDNLYWYRRVMGKEIKFLLHFVKESKQDESGMPNNRFLAERTGGTYSTLKVQPAELEDSGVYFCASSQLDSLLSGNTIYFGEGSWLTVV.

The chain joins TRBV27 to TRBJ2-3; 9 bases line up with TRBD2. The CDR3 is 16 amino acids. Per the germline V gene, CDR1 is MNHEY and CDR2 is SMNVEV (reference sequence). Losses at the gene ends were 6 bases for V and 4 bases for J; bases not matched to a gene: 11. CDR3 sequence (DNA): TGTGCCAGCAGGCAGATGGGTGCGGGGGGGCCAGATACGCAGTATTTT. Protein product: CASRQMGAGGPDTQYF.

The CDR3 sequence is CASSSQGKGNQPQHF. The CDR3 DNA sequence: TGTGCCAGCAGTTCACAGGGGAAGGGCAATCAGCCCCAGCATTTT. The V call is TRBV28, the J call TRBJ1-5; TRBD1 aligns across 7 bases. The CDR3 covers 15 residues. CDR1 is MDHEN, CDR2 SYDVKM, per germline. J gave up 2 bases and V 4 bases, and 5 bases lay outside the gene matches.

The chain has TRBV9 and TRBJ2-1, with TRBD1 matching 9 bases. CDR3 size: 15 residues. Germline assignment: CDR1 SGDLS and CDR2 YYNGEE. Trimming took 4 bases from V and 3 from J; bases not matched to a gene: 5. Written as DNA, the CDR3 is TGTGCCAGCAGCCTGACGACAGGGGGCTACAATGAGCAGTTCTTC. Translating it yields CASSLTTGGYNEQFF.

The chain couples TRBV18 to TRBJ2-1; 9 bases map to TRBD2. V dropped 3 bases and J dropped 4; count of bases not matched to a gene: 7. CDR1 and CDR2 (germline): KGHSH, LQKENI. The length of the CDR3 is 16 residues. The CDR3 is CASSPPASGAYNEQFF. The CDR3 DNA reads TGTGCCAGCTCACCTCCGGCTAGCGGGGCTTACAATGAGCAGTTCTTC.

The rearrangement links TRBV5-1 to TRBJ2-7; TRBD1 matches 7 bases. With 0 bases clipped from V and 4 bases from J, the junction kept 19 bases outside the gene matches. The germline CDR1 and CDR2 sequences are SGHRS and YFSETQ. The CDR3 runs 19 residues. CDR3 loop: CASSLGDSAQHSITYEQYF. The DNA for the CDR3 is TGCGCCAGCAGCTTGGGGGACAGTGCCCAACATTCGATAACATACGAGCAGTACTTC. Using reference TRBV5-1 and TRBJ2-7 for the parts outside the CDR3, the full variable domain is KAGVTQTPRYLIKTRGQQVTLSCSPISGHRSVSWYQQTPGQGLQFLFEYFSETQRNKGNFPGRFSGRQFSNSRSEMNVSTLELGDSALYLCASSLGDSAQHSITYEQYFGPGTRLTVT.

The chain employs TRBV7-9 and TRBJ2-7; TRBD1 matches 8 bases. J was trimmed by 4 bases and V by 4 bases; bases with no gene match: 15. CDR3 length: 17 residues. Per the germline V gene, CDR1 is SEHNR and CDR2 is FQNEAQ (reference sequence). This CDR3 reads CASSSPINRGLGYEQYF. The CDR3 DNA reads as TGTGCCAGCAGCTCCCCCATCAACAGGGGGTTGGGGTACGAGCAGTACTTC. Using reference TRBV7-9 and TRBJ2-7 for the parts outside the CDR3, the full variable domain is DTGVSQNPRHKITKRGQNVTFRCDPISEHNRLYWYRQTLGQGPEFLTYFQNEAQLEKSRLLSDRFSAERPKGSFSTLEIQRTEQGDSAMYLCASSSPINRGLGYEQYFGPGTRLTVT.

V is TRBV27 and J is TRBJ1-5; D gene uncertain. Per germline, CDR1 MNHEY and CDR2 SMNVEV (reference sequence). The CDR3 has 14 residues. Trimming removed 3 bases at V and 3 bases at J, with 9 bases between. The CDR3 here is CASSFRQDNQPQHF. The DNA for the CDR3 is TGTGCCAGCAGTTTTCGGCAGGACAATCAGCCCCAGCATTTT.

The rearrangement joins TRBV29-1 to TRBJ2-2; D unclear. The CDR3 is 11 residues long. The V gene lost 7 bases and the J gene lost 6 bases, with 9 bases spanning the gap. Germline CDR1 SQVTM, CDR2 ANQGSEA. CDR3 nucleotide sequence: TGCAGCGCTACCCGGGCCGGGGAGCTGTTTTTT. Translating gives CSATRAGELFF.

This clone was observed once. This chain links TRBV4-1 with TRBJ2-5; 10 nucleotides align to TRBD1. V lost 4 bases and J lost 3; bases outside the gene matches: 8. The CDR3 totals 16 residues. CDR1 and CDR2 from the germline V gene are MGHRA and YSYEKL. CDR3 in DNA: TGCGCCAGCAGCCGGGGGATTGGGACAGGGGAAGAGACCCAGTACTTC. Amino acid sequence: CASSRGIGTGEETQYF.

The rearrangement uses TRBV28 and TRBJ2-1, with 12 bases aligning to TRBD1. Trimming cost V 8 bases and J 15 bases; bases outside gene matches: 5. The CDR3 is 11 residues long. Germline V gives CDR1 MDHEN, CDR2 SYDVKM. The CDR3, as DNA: TGTGCCAGCGCGGGGACAGGGGGCCTGTTCTTC. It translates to CASAGTGGLFF.

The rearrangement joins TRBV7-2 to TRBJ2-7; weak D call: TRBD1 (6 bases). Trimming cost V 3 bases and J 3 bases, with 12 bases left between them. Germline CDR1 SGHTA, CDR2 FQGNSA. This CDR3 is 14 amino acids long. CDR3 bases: TGTGCCAGCAGCTTTAACCGGGACATCTACGAGCAGTACTTC. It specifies CASSFNRDIYEQYF.

The CDR3 reads CASSFGDRATEAFF. The CDR3 DNA follows: TGTGCCAGCAGCTTTGGGGACAGGGCCACTGAAGCTTTCTTT. V is TRBV7-3 and J is TRBJ1-1; 9 nucleotides align to TRBD1. Germline V gives CDR1 SGHTA, CDR2 FQGTGA. V was pared by 3 bases and J by 4 bases, with 3 bases of the junction left unmatched. This CDR3 is built from 14 residues.

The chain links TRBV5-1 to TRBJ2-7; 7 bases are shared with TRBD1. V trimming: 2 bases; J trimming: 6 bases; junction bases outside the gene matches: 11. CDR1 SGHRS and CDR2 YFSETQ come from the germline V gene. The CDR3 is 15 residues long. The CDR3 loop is CASSLGTVGSGEQYF. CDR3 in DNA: TGCGCCAGCAGCTTAGGGACAGTCGGATCAGGCGAGCAGTACTTC.

In DNA, the CDR3 is TGTGCCAGCAGTTTAGAAACAGGGTCCTACGAGCAGTACTTC. This translates into CASSLETGSYEQYF. The chain carries TRBV27 and TRBJ2-7; TRBD1 might be the D (6 bases). CDR3 length equals 14 residues. Trimming stripped 2 bases from V and 1 base from J, with 9 bases between. Germline V CDR1 and CDR2: MNHEY, SMNVEV (reference sequence).